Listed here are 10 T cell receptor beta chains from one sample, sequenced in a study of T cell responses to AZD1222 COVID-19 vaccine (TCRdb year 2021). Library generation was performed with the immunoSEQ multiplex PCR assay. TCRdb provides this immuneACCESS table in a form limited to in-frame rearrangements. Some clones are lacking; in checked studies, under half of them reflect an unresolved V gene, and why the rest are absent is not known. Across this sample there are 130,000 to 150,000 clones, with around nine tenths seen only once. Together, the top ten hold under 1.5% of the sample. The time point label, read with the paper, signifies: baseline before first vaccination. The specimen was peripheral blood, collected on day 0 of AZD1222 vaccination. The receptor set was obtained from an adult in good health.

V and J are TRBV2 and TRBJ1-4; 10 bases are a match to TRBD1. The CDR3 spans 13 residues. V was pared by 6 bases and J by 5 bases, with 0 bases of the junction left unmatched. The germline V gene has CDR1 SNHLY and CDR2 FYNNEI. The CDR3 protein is CASRTGGNEKLFF. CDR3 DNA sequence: TGTGCCAGCAGGACAGGGGGCAATGAAAAACTGTTTTTT.

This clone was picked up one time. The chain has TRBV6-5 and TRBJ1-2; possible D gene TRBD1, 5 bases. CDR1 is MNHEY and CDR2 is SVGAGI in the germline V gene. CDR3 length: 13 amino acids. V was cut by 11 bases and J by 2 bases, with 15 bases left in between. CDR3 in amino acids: CAATGFGNYGYTF. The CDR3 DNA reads TGTGCCGCCACAGGTTTTGGGAACTATGGCTACACCTTC.

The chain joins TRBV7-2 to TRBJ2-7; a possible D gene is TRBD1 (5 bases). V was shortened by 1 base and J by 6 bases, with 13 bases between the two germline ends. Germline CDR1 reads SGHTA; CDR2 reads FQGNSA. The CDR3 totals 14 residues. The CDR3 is CASSLGNRRFEQYF. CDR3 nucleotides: TGTGCCAGCAGCTTAGGAAACAGGAGATTCGAGCAGTACTTC.

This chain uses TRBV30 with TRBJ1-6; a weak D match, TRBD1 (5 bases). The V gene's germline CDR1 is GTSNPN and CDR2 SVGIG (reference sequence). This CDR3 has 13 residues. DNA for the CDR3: TGTGGACTGAGGGGCTGGGTTGAATCACCCCTCCACTTT. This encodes CGLRGWVESPLHF.

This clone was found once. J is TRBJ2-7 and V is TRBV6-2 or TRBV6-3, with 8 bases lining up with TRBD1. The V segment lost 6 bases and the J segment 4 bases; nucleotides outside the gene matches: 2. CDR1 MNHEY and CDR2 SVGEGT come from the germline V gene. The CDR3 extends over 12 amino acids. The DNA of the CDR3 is TGTGCCAGCAGCCGGACAGGGTACGAGCAGTACTTC. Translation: CASSRTGYEQYF.

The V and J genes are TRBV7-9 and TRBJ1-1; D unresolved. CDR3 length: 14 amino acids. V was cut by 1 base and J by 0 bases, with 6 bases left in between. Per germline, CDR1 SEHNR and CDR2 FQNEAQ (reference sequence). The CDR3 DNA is TGTGCCAGCAGCTTAGTCCTGATGAACACTGAAGCTTTCTTT. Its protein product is CASSLVLMNTEAFF.

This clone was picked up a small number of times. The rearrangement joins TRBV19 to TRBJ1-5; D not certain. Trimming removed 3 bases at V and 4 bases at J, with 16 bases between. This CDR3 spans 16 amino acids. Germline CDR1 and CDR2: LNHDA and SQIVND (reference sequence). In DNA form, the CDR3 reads TGTGCCAGTAGTATCACAAAGAGCCTGTGGAATCAGCCCCAGCATTTT. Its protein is CASSITKSLWNQPQHF.

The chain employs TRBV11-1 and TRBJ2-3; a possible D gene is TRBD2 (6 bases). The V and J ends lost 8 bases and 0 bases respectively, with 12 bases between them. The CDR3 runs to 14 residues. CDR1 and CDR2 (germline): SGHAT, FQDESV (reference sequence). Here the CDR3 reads CASLGEASTDTQYF. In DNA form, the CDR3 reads TGTGCCAGCTTGGGGGAGGCGAGCACAGATACGCAGTATTTT.

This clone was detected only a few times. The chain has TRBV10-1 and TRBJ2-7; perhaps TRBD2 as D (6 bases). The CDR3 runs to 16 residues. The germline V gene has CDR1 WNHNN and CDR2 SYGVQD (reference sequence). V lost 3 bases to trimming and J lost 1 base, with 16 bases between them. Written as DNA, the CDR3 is TGCGCCAGCAGTGATAGGAGGGACGGAGTATCCTACGAGCAGTACTTC. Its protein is CASSDRRDGVSYEQYF.

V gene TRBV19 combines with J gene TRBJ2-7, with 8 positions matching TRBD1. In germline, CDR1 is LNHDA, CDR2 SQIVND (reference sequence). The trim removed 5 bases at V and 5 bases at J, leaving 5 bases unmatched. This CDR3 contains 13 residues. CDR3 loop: CASSGQGLHEQYF. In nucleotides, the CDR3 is TGTGCCAGTAGTGGACAGGGACTCCACGAGCAGTACTTC.